The TCR beta chain under discussion was sequenced for a study of OX40 agonist ivuxolimab in advanced cancers. V was cut by 2 bases and J by 0 bases, with 17 bases left in between. The germline V gene encodes CDR1 WNHNN and CDR2 SYGVQD (reference sequence). CDR3 length: 19 amino acids. Worth noting for this clone: The antigen is unknown.

Some clones are missing from TCRdb's copy, which holds only in-frame ones; the method was immunoSEQ multiplex PCR. Among 10,000 to 11,000 clones listed, 77% were seen once. Broader study findings: Circulating CD4+ and CD8+ T cells showed clonal expansion by week 6 at 0.1 to 3.0 mg/kg.

The chain has TRBV10-1 and TRBJ1-6; D unclear. This sample comprised CD4+ or CD8+ T cells sorted from blood, obtained in a trial of the OX40 agonist ivuxolimab. This clonotype originated in an adult with an advanced solid tumor such as melanoma, head and neck, liver or kidney cancer. CDR3 coding DNA: TGCGCCAGCAGTGAGAACTGGCGGATTTCGAGCTCCTATAATTCACCCCTCCACTTT. Translation gives CASSENWRISSSYNSPLHF.